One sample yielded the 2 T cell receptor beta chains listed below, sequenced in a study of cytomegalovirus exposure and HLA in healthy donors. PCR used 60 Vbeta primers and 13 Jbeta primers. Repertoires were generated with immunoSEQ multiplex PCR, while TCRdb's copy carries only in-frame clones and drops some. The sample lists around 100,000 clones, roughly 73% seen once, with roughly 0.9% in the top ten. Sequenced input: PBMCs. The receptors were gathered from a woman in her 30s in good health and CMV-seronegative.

CDR3: CASSESGGRGYTF. Written as DNA, the CDR3 is TGCGCCAGCAGTGAGTCGGGGGGTCGAGGCTACACCTTC. The genes are TRBV10-1 and TRBJ1-2, with D perhaps TRBD1 (5 bases). The germline V gene has CDR1 WNHNN and CDR2 SYGVQD (reference sequence). The V gene lost 0 bases and the J gene lost 8 bases, with 10 bases spanning the gap. This CDR3 comprises 13 residues.

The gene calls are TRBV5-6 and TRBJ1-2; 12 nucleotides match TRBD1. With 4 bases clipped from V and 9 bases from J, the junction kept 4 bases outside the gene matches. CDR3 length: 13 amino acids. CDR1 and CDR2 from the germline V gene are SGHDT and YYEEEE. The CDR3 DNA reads TGTGCCAGCAGCCCGGGACAGGGGGCTCGCTACACCTTC. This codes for CASSPGQGARYTF.